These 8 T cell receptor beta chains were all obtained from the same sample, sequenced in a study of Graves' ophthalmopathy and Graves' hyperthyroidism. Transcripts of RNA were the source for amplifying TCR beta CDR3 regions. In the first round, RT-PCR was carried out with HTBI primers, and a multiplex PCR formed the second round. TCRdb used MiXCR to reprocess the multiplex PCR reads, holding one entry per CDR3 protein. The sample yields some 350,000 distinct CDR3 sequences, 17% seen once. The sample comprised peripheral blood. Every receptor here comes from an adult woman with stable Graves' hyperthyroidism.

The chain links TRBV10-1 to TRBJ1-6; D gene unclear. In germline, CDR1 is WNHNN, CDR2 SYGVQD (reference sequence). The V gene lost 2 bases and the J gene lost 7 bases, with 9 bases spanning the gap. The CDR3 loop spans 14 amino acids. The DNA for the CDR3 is TGCGCCAGCAGTGAGGGAGTGGAGAATTCACCCCTCCACTTT. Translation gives CASSEGVENSPLHF.

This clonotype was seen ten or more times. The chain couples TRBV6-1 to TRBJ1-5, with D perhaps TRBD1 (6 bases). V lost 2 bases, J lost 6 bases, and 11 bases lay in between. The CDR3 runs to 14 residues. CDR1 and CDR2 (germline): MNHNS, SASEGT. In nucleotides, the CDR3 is TGTGCCAGCAGTGAAAGGCAGGGGCGTCAGCCCCAGCATTTT. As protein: CASSERQGRQPQHF.

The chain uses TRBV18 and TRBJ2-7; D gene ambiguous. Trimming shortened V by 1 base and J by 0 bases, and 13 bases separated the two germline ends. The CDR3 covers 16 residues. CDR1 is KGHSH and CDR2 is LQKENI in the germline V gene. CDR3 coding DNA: TGTGCCAGCTCACCACTGGGTAGCTCCCACTCCTACGAGCAGTACTTC. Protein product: CASSPLGSSHSYEQYF.

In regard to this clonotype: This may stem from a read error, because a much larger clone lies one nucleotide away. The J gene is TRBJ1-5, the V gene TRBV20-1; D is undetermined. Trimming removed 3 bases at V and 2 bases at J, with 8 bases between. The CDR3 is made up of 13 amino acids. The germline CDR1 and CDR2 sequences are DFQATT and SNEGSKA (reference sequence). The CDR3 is CSASTKGNQPQHF. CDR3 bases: TGCAGTGCTAGTACTAAGGGCAATCAGCCCCAGCATTTT.

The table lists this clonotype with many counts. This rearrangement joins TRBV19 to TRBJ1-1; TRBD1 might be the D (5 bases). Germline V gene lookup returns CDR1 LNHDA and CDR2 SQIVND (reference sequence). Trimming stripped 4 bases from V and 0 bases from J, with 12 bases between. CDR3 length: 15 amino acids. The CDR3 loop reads CASSTGNDMNTEAFF. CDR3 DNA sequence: TGTGCCAGTAGTACAGGGAATGATATGAACACTGAAGCTTTCTTT.

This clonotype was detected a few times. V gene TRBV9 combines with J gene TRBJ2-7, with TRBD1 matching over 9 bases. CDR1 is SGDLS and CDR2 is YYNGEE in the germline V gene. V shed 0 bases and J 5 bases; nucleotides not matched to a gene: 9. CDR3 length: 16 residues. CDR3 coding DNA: TGTGCCAGCAGCGTAGGGGGACAGGGCCCGCCCCACGAGCAGTACTTC. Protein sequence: CASSVGGQGPPHEQYF.

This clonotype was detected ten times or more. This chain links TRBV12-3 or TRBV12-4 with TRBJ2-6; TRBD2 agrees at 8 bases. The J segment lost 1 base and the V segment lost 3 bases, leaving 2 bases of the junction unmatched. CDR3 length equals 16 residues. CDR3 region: CASSLSSGSGANVLTF. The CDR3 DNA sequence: TGTGCCAGCAGTTTGTCTAGCGGGTCTGGGGCCAACGTCCTGACTTTC.

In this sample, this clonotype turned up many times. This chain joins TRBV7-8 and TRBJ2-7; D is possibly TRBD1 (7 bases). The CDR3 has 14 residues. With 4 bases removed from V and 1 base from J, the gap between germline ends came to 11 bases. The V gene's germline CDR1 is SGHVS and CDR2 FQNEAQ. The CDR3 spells CASSSTGRSYEQYF. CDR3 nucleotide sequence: TGTGCCAGCAGCTCGACAGGGAGGTCCTACGAGCAGTACTTC.